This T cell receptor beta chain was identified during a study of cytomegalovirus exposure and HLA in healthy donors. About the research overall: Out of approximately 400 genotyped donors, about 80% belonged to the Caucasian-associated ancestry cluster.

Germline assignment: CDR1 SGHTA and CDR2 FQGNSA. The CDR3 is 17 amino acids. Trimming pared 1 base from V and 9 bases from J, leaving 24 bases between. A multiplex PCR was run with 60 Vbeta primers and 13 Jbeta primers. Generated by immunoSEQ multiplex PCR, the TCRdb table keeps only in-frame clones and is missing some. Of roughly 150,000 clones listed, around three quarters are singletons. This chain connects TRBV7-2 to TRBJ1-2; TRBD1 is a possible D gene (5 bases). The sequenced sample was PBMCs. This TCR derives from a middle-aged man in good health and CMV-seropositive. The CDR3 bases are TGTGCCAGCAGCTTAGTGGGTGGGTCAGGGAGTGGCGGGAGCTACACCTTC. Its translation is CASSLVGGSGSGGSYTF.